This TCR beta chain was captured by sequencing in a study of OX40 agonist ivuxolimab in advanced cancers. Background on the study: Partial responses were observed in three patients, of whom one had hepatocellular carcinoma and two had cutaneous melanoma.

This clone was detected only once. No antigen is known for it. Blood was sampled at baseline, cycle 4 day 1, and cycle 7 day 1. From germline, CDR1 is SGDLS and CDR2 YYNGEE. V was cut by 4 bases and J by 3 bases, with 10 bases left in between. The CDR3 has 14 amino acids. TCRdb's copy holds only in-frame clones and misses some; the assay was immunoSEQ multiplex PCR. The sample lists almost 85,000 clones, 75% to 90% occurring once. Whole-study findings and limits: Near-lowest levels of clonal expansion characterized partial responders at 0.1-3.0 mg/kg. What antigens the expanded peripheral T cells recognized was never established.

The clonotype comes from an adult with an advanced solid tumor such as melanoma, head and neck, liver or kidney cancer. The chain combines TRBV9 with TRBJ2-2; tentative D call: TRBD1 (5 bases). The sample here was CD4+ or CD8+ T cells sorted from blood, taken in a trial of the OX40 agonist ivuxolimab. The CDR3 loop reads CASSYQGYTGELFF. CDR3 bases: TGTGCCAGCAGCTACCAGGGCTACACCGGGGAGCTGTTTTTT. Full variable domain (rest looked up from reference TRBV9 and TRBJ2-2): DSGVTQTPKHLITATGQRVTLRCSPRSGDLSVYWYQQSLDQGLQFLIQYYNGEERAKGNILERFSAQQFPDLHSELNLSSLELGDSALYFCASSYQGYTGELFFGEGSRLTVL.